A single sample is the source of the 19 T cell receptor beta chains below, sequenced in a study of blood T cell repertoires in COVID-19. TCRdb keeps only in-frame clones here, not all; method: immunoSEQ multiplex PCR. Of around 250,000 clones detected, roughly 86% appear once; the ten largest clones hold under 9%. Sequencing was done on a sample of peripheral blood. These receptors were obtained from a woman in her sixties or seventies with active or convalescent COVID-19.

This rearrangement joins TRBV12-3 or TRBV12-4 to TRBJ2-7; D perhaps matches TRBD2 (5 bases). Trimming took off 3 bases at V and 6 bases at J, with 12 bases between the two ends. CDR3 length equals 13 residues. CDR3 coding DNA: TGTGCCAGCAGTTTTGGACGAGGGATCGAGCAGTACTTC. This sequence encodes CASSFGRGIEQYF.

J is TRBJ2-7 and V is TRBV7-8, with TRBD1 matching over 8 bases. Germline trimming cut 4 bases from V and 2 bases from J; bases unmatched to any gene: 7. CDR3 length equals 15 residues. Per the germline V gene, CDR1 is SGHVS and CDR2 is FQNEAQ. CDR3 in DNA: TGTGCCAGCAGCTCGCCTGGGACAGGCACCTACGAGCAGTACTTC. Protein product: CASSSPGTGTYEQYF.

This clone was seen a few times. The rearrangement uses TRBV28 and TRBJ1-1; D call uncertain. The CDR3 is 13 amino acids. Germline loops: CDR1 MDHEN, CDR2 SYDVKM. The V end lost 3 bases, the J end lost 0 bases, and 5 bases lay between the germline ends. This chain's CDR3 is CASSFAMNTEAFF. The DNA of the CDR3 is TGTGCCAGCAGTTTTGCGATGAACACTGAAGCTTTCTTT.

The chain links TRBV19 to TRBJ2-7; TRBD2 might be the D (5 bases). This CDR3 contains 12 residues. The germline V gene encodes CDR1 LNHDA and CDR2 SQIVND (reference sequence). V was shortened by 5 bases and J by 6 bases, with 11 bases between the two germline ends. The CDR3 spells CASSPRRGEQYF. DNA of the CDR3: TGTGCCAGTAGTCCCCGACGGGGCGAGCAGTACTTC.

The chain uses TRBV2 and TRBJ1-5, with D perhaps TRBD1 (5 bases). V lost 8 bases and J lost 3, with 17 bases in between. CDR1 SNHLY and CDR2 FYNNEI come from the germline V gene. This CDR3 is built from 15 residues. The CDR3 is CASLPSGQANQPQHF. CDR3 DNA sequence: TGTGCCAGCCTACCTTCAGGACAAGCCAATCAGCCCCAGCATTTT.

The chain links TRBV7-3 to TRBJ2-3; D is perhaps TRBD1 (6 bases). CDR1 and CDR2 (germline): SGHTA, FQGTGA. This CDR3 region has 15 residues. Between the trimmed V and J ends, which lost 5 bases and 2 bases, there was a span of 14 bases. The CDR3 region is CASSLQGMATDTQYF. CDR3 sequence (DNA): TGTGCCAGCAGCCTACAGGGTATGGCCACAGATACGCAGTATTTT.

CDR3 in DNA: TGCGCCAGCAGCCAAGGGGGTAGGACTGGTGAAAAACTGTTTTTT. It translates to CASSQGGRTGEKLFF. This chain uses TRBV4-3 with TRBJ1-4; D remains unclear. This CDR3 region has 15 residues. The germline CDR1 and CDR2 sequences are LGHNA and YSLEER. V was pared by 1 base and J by 7 bases, with 13 bases between.

The chain carries TRBV27 and TRBJ2-1, with D possibly being TRBD1 (8 bases). The CDR3 loop spans 14 amino acids. CDR1 is MNHEY, CDR2 SMNVEV, per germline (reference sequence). The V end lost 3 bases, the J end lost 10 bases, and 16 bases lay between the germline ends. CDR3 residues: CASSFRTGREEQFF. CDR3 in DNA: TGTGCCAGCAGTTTTCGGACAGGGAGGGAGGAGCAGTTCTTC.

The chain joins TRBV19 to TRBJ1-5, with a weak D call TRBD1 (6 bases). The V end lost 11 bases, the J end lost 4 bases, and 15 bases lay between the germline ends. Looked up from germline, CDR1 is LNHDA and CDR2 is SQIVND (reference sequence). The CDR3 consists of 13 residues. The CDR3 DNA reads TGTGCCGCGGGGGCGACGGGGAATCAGCCCCAGCATTTT. Translated, it gives CAAGATGNQPQHF.

V gene TRBV27 combines with J gene TRBJ2-1; 7 nucleotides align to TRBD2. V dropped 6 bases and J dropped 6; count of bases not matched to a gene: 11. The germline CDR1 and CDR2 sequences are MNHEY and SMNVEV (reference sequence). This CDR3 is 15 amino acids long. The CDR3 DNA reads TGTGCCAGCAGGCCCCGGGGGGACTTCCTCAATGAGCAGTTCTTC. It translates to CASRPRGDFLNEQFF.

V usage is TRBV10-2 and J usage is TRBJ2-7; D unclear. The CDR3 is 13 residues long. Germline V gene sequence: CDR1 WSHSY, CDR2 SAAADI. The germline V and J ends were trimmed by 6 bases and 2 bases, with 11 bases remaining between them. CDR3 sequence (DNA): TGCGCCAGCAGGCGAGAGGCCCCCTACGAGCAGTACTTC. Its translation is CASRREAPYEQYF.

This sequence joins TRBV6-5 and TRBJ2-3; weak D call: TRBD2 (7 bases). Trimming removed 6 bases from V and 7 bases from J, with 17 bases in between. The CDR3 runs 14 residues. The germline gives CDR1 MNHEY, CDR2 SVGAGI. Here the CDR3 reads CASSTGGRVYTQYF. As DNA, the CDR3 is TGTGCCAGCAGCACGGGGGGCCGGGTCTATACGCAGTATTTT.

The sample holds one count of this clone. This chain uses TRBV12-3 or TRBV12-4 with TRBJ1-5; D uncertain. There are 13 residues in the CDR3. Trimming removed 1 base at V and 9 bases at J, with 10 bases between. CDR3 amino acids: CASSLGGNRPQHF. The CDR3 DNA follows: TGTGCCAGCAGTTTAGGCGGAAATAGGCCCCAGCATTTT.

The chain uses TRBV6-5 and TRBJ2-7; 7 bases are shared with TRBD2. CDR3 length: 14 residues. With V trimmed by 6 bases and J by 7 bases, 12 bases remained unmatched. Germline CDR1 is MNHEY and CDR2 is SVGAGI. The CDR3 sequence: CASSRQAGRGEQYF. The DNA for the CDR3 is TGTGCCAGCAGCCGGCAAGCGGGGCGAGGTGAGCAGTACTTC.

The CDR3 is CASSPRGPAYEQYF. DNA for the CDR3: TGTGCCAGCAGCCCCAGGGGACCTGCCTACGAGCAGTACTTC. This chain connects TRBV6-5 to TRBJ2-7, with D possibly being TRBD1 (6 bases). V was clipped by 6 bases and J by 2 bases, with 14 bases between them. Per germline, CDR1 MNHEY and CDR2 SVGAGI. This CDR3 comprises 14 residues.

The J gene is TRBJ1-1, the V gene TRBV18; 8 nucleotides agree with TRBD1. CDR1 KGHSH and CDR2 LQKENI come from the germline V gene. Germline trimming cut 0 bases from V and 4 bases from J; bases unmatched to any gene: 4. The CDR3 is 15 residues long. The DNA of the CDR3 is TGTGCCAGCTCACCACCTACAGGGGGGATCACTGAAGCTTTCTTT. Its protein is CASSPPTGGITEAFF. Drawing the rest from reference TRBV18 and TRBJ1-1, the complete variable domain is NAGVMQNPRHLVRRRGQEARLRCSPMKGHSHVYWYRQLPEEGLKFMVYLQKENIIDESGMPKERFSAEFPKEGPSILRIQQVVRGDSAAYFCASSPPTGGITEAFFGQGTRLTVV.

The J gene is TRBJ2-7, the V gene TRBV9; D perhaps matches TRBD1 (5 bases). Germline CDR1 is SGDLS and CDR2 is YYNGEE. This CDR3 has 14 residues. The ends were cut back, 0 bases at V and 2 bases at J, with 9 bases in the middle. CDR3 nucleotides: TGTGCCAGCAGCGTAGGACAGAGTACCTACGAGCAGTACTTC. Protein: CASSVGQSTYEQYF.

The chain recombines TRBV6-5 with TRBJ2-7; TRBD2 matches 11 bases. V lost 0 bases, J lost 3 bases, and 4 bases stayed unmatched. This CDR3 region has 16 residues. CDR1 is MNHEY and CDR2 is SVGAGI in the germline V gene. CDR3 sequence reads: CASSYSLAGGNYEQYF. The CDR3 nucleotides read TGTGCCAGCAGTTACTCCCTAGCGGGGGGAAACTACGAGCAGTACTTC.

This clone has only a few counts. The chain employs TRBV5-1 and TRBJ1-2; D is perhaps TRBD1 (5 bases). V was cut by 5 bases and J by 6 bases, with 14 bases left in between. The CDR3 sequence is 13 residues long. In germline, CDR1 is SGHRS, CDR2 YFSETQ. The CDR3 region has the DNA TGCGCCAGCAGTTACTTCCGGGGGGATGGCTACACCTTC. Translating gives CASSYFRGDGYTF. The full variable domain, completed using reference TRBV5-1 and TRBJ1-2, is KAGVTQTPRYLIKTRGQQVTLSCSPISGHRSVSWYQQTPGQGLQFLFEYFSETQRNKGNFPGRFSGRQFSNSRSEMNVSTLELGDSALYLCASSYFRGDGYTFGSGTRLTVV.